The rows below give T cell receptor beta chains drawn from one sample of a study of cytomegalovirus exposure and HLA in healthy donors. TCRdb keeps only in-frame clones here, not all; method: immunoSEQ multiplex PCR. Found here are about 50,000 clones, around 82% of them singletons; the top ten hold 8% to 8.5%. The sample comprised PBMCs. Receptor source: a man aged 25-45 years in good health and CMV-seropositive. Both conserved end residues are part of each CDR3. A D gene is named only where the DNA matches it firmly. Part of the rows lack a size; the others show once, few, many or a class for expanded clones.

d_gene	abundance	v_gene	j_gene	CDR3nt	CDR3aa
TRBD2	.	TRBV2	TRBJ2-1	TGTGCCAGCCGGGGGACGACTAGCGGGGAACACAATGAGCAGTTCTTC	CASRGTTSGEHNEQFF
.	.	TRBV19	TRBJ1-2	TGTGCCAGTAGTATCTTGGCAGGATATGGCTACACCTTC	CASSILAGYGYTF
.	.	TRBV15	TRBJ2-2	TGTGCCACCAGATCTCAGGTCAACACCGGGGAGCTGTTTTTT	CATRSQVNTGELFF
.	medium-sized	TRBV30	TRBJ2-5	TGTGCCTGGAGTGTACAGTGGGGGCCGCAAGAGACCCAGTACTTC	CAWSVQWGPQETQYF
.	.	TRBV30	TRBJ1-5	TGTGCCTGGAGCCACCAGACGGGTAGCAATCAGCCCCAGCATTTT	CAWSHQTGSNQPQHF
.	once	TRBV21-1	TRBJ2-7	TGTGCCAGCAGCCCTCTATACAGCTCCTACGAGCAGTACTTC	CASSPLYSSYEQYF
.	large	TRBV7-9	TRBJ2-1	TGTGCCAGCAGCCGCGGGTTACCTTCCGGCAATGAGCAGTTCTTC	CASSRGLPSGNEQFF
TRBD2	once	TRBV7-2	TRBJ2-2	TGTGCCAGCAGCTTAGTAGTCGGGGGGGCTGCCGGGGAGCTGTTTTTT	CASSLVVGGAAGELFF
TRBD1	.	TRBV10-3	TRBJ2-1	TGTGCCATCAGTGAGTCTGAGGACAGGGCGGCAGAAGAGCAGTTCTTC	CAISESEDRAAEEQFF
.	.	TRBV9	TRBJ2-3	TGTGCCAGCAGCGCCTCCCTCGGCGGGGAAGCAGATACGCAGTATTTT	CASSASLGGEADTQYF
TRBD2	few	TRBV6-5	TRBJ2-5	TGTGCCAGCAGTTACGGGGGGGCCCAGTACTTC	CASSYGGAQYF
TRBD2	.	TRBV30	TRBJ2-7	TGTGCCTGTCTAGCGGGGCTCTACGAGCAGTACTTC	CACLAGLYEQYF
.	.	TRBV28	TRBJ2-1	TGTGCCAGCGGGGAACAGGGAAGGGATGAGCAGTTCTTC	CASGEQGRDEQFF
TRBD1	.	TRBV5-4	TRBJ1-4	TGTGCCAGCAGCTTGGAAGGGGGCGTTGAAAAACTGTTTTTT	CASSLEGGVEKLFF
TRBD2	.	TRBV27	TRBJ2-3	TGTGCCAGCAGTTTTCGGCGGGGGGGCCTTTTAGATACGCAGTATTTT	CASSFRRGGLLDTQYF
.	.	TRBV5-6	TRBJ2-7	TGTGCCAGCAGCTTCGGGGGGCCTCTCCACGAGCAGTACTTC	CASSFGGPLHEQYF
.	.	TRBV6-5	TRBJ2-6	TGTGCCAGCAGAGCGCTAGCGTCTGGGGCCAACGTCCTGACTTTC	CASRALASGANVLTF
.	.	TRBV6-4	TRBJ1-2	TGTGCCAGCAGCCGCGGGGATGGTGGCTACACCTTC	CASSRGDGGYTF
.	.	TRBV18	TRBJ1-2	TGTGCCAGCTCACCAGTTGAACAGAATGGCTACACCTTC	CASSPVEQNGYTF
.	.	TRBV4-2	TRBJ1-5	TGTGCCAGCAGCCAAGATTTCGCCAGGGTTGATCAGCCCCAGCATTTT	CASSQDFARVDQPQHF
TRBD1	.	TRBV19	TRBJ1-2	TGTGCCAGTAGTCCCTCGGGACAGGGAAAGAGCTATGGCTACACCTTC	CASSPSGQGKSYGYTF
.	once	TRBV15	TRBJ1-5	TGTGCCACCAGCGAGGGTTCGGGCAATCAGCCCCAGAATTTT	CATSEGSGNQPQNF
TRBD1	.	TRBV7-9	TRBJ1-6	TGTGCCAGCGCAACAACCCGAACAGGGGGAAATTCACCCCTCCACTTT	CASATTRTGGNSPLHF
TRBD2	.	TRBV6-1	TRBJ2-5	TGTGCCAGCAGTGAAGGCCCTAGCGGGGCCGCGGGGACCCAGTACTTC	CASSEGPSGAAGTQYF
TRBD2	.	TRBV7-9	TRBJ2-7	TGTGCCAGCAGCTTAAATAGCGGGGGGTTCGGTGAGCAGTACTTC	CASSLNSGGFGEQYF
.	few	TRBV11-2	TRBJ2-7	TGTGCCAGCAGTTCGTTCGGGACACCGCGCGAGCAGTACTTC	CASSSFGTPREQYF
TRBD2	.	TRBV10-1	TRBJ2-1	TGCGCCAGCAGTCGCGGGGGGACCTACAATGAGCAGTTCTTC	CASSRGGTYNEQFF
TRBD1	.	TRBV18	TRBJ2-3	TGTGCCAGCTCACCCCGGCGACAGGGGCTCACAGATACGCAGTATTTT	CASSPRRQGLTDTQYF
.	once	TRBV19	TRBJ1-1	TGTGCCAGTAGTCCTCGGGAGAACACTGAAGCTTTCTTT	CASSPRENTEAFF
TRBD1	.	TRBV2	TRBJ1-3	TGTGCCAGCAGGCAGGGGGAACAAAACACCATATATTTT	CASRQGEQNTIYF
.	.	TRBV19	TRBJ2-1	TGTGCCAGTCGGGGGTACAATGAGCAGTTCTTC	CASRGYNEQFF
.	once	TRBV19	TRBJ1-5	TGTGCCAGTAGCACACTACAGGGTAGCAATCAGCCCCAGCATTTT	CASSTLQGSNQPQHF
TRBD1	few	TRBV5-1	TRBJ2-1	TGCGCCAGCAGCTTAAGGGACAGGGCTAGCGAGCAGTTCTTC	CASSLRDRASEQFF
.	.	TRBV10-2	TRBJ1-1	TGCGCCAGCAGTGAAGGGGATCATCAAGCTTTCTTT	CASSEGDHQAFF
.	few	TRBV5-1	TRBJ1-3	TGCGCCAGCAGCTCGCTAACCAGCGACTCTGGAAACACCATATATTTT	CASSSLTSDSGNTIYF
.	.	TRBV25-1	TRBJ1-6	TGTGCCAGCAGGGACAATTGGGGAGGCAATTCACCCCTCCACTTT	CASRDNWGGNSPLHF
.	.	TRBV6-5	TRBJ1-1	TGTGCCAGCAGTCAACTGGAGGGTTTCACTGAAGCTTTCTTT	CASSQLEGFTEAFF
TRBD1	.	TRBV7-3	TRBJ1-1	TGTGCCAGCAGTGGACAGGGGAAGGCTGAGGCTTTCTTT	CASSGQGKAEAFF
.	.	TRBV7-3	TRBJ2-1	TGTGCCAGCAGCTTAAGGGGCGGGACGGGCTATGAGCAGTTCTTC	CASSLRGGTGYEQFF
.	once	TRBV6-5	TRBJ1-2	TGTGCCAGCAAGCTGACGGAGAACTATGGCTACACCTTC	CASKLTENYGYTF
.	many	TRBV6-4	TRBJ2-3	TGTGCCAGCAGTGAGTCGGGGGTCACAGATACGCAGTATTTT	CASSESGVTDTQYF
TRBD1	.	TRBV5-1	TRBJ2-5	TGCGCCAGCAGCTTGGCCACTGGGACAGTTCAAGAGACCCAGTACTTC	CASSLATGTVQETQYF
.	.	TRBV5-1	TRBJ1-2	TGCGCCAGCAGCTCGGGACTCTATGGCTACACCTTC	CASSSGLYGYTF